Each of the 5 T cell receptor beta chains below was sequenced from the same sample in a study of cytomegalovirus exposure and HLA in healthy donors. The PCR employed 60 Vbeta primers together with 13 Jbeta primers. Clones were read by immunoSEQ multiplex PCR, and TCRdb kept only the in-frame ones, dropping some. The sample shows 150,000 to 160,000 clones, 65% to 90% of them seen only once. Specimen: PBMCs. Receptor source: a woman between 45 and 60 years old in good health and CMV-seropositive.

The rearrangement uses TRBV19 and TRBJ1-1, with a weak D call TRBD1 (5 bases). This CDR3 is 13 amino acids long. Trimming pared 7 bases from V and 10 bases from J, leaving 19 bases between. Germline CDR1 LNHDA, CDR2 SQIVND (reference sequence). The CDR3 DNA reads as TGTGCCAGTACCACCCCAGGGTACATCGGAGCTTTCTTT. It specifies CASTTPGYIGAFF.

This rearrangement joins TRBV10-3 to TRBJ2-1; 8 bases align to TRBD2. The CDR3 runs to 15 residues. CDR1 ENHRY and CDR2 SYGVKD come from the germline V gene. V shed 1 base, J shed 10 bases, and the junction held 9 bases outside the gene matches. CDR3 nucleotides: TGTGCCATCAGTGAGTATAGCGGGGTTCCCGGAGAGCAGTTCTTC. It codes for CAISEYSGVPGEQFF.

The chain has TRBV5-1 and TRBJ2-5; 7 bases match TRBD1. This CDR3 comprises 14 residues. The ends lost 0 bases at V and 4 bases at J; junction bases unmatched: 3. The germline V gene has CDR1 SGHRS and CDR2 YFSETQ. CDR3 sequence reads: CASSLGQGVETQYF. The CDR3 DNA reads TGCGCCAGCAGCTTGGGGCAGGGGGTAGAGACCCAGTACTTC.

The rearrangement uses TRBV6-1 and TRBJ1-5, with TRBD1 identical over 7 bases. In germline, CDR1 is MNHNS, CDR2 SASEGT. V dropped 0 bases and J dropped 2; count of bases not matched to a gene: 7. The CDR3 totals 17 residues. CDR3 sequence reads: CASSEAAGGFGNQPQHF. DNA for the CDR3: TGTGCCAGCAGTGAAGCGGCAGGGGGGTTCGGCAATCAGCCCCAGCATTTT.

There are a few counts of this clone. The CDR3 DNA reads as TGCGCCAGCAGCCCCATACTAGCGGGGGGAGACAATGAGCAGTTCTTC. This translates into CASSPILAGGDNEQFF. The chain combines TRBV4-1 with TRBJ2-1, with TRBD2 matching over 12 bases. This CDR3 region has 16 residues. Germline CDR1 MGHRA, CDR2 YSYEKL. Unmatched junction bases numbered 6, after V lost 4 bases and J lost 5 bases.